In this sample, the clone carrying this T cell receptor (beta chain) turned up once. The entry originates in a study of T cell responses to AZD1222 COVID-19 vaccine. Libraries were prepared by immunoSEQ multiplex PCR; TCRdb keeps only in-frame clonotypes and omits some of them. Among about 140,000 clones listed, around 90% were seen once. The source was peripheral blood, collected 28 days after the second AZD1222 dose. This receptor was identified in an adult who received the AZD1222 COVID-19 vaccine.

The CDR3 sequence: CASSFSRFYGYTF. In DNA, the CDR3 is TGTGCCAGCAGTTTCTCCCGTTTTTATGGCTACACCTTC. The chain carries TRBV12-3 or TRBV12-4 and TRBJ1-2; D is undetermined. The CDR3 is 13 amino acids. Trimming cost V 3 bases and J 5 bases, with 10 bases left between them.